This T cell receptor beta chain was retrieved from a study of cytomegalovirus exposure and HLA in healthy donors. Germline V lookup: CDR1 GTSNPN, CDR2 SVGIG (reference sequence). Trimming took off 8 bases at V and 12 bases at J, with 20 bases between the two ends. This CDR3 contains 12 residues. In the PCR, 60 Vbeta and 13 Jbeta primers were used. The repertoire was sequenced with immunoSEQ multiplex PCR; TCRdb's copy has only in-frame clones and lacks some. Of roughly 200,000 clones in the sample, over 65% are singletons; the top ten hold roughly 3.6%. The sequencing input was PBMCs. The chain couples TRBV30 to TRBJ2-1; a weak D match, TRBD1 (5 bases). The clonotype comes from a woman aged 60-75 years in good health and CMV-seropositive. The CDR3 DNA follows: TGTGCCGGGTGGACATATCCCGGTGGGCAGTTCTTC. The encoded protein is CAGWTYPGGQFF.